This is a list of T cell receptor beta chains from one sample in a study of blood T cell repertoires in COVID-19. Here immunoSEQ multiplex PCR was the method, and the copy in TCRdb shows in-frame clones only, minus some. Seen here are hundreds of thousands of clones, under 95% observed once, and the top ten hold 2.6%. The source material was PBMCs or T cells enriched from blood (not recorded which). Receptors originate from a man in his fifties or sixties who had recovered from COVID-19. CDR3s leave out the opening cysteine and the closing phenylalanine or tryptophan. Each record gives: J gene, V gene, CDR3 protein.

J gene: TRBJ2-1
V gene: TRBV6-2/TRBV6-3
CDR3 protein: ASSYSPRGDKEQF

J gene: TRBJ2-1
V gene: TRBV13
CDR3 protein: ASSLGFGTSQYNEQF

J gene: TRBJ1-3
V gene: TRBV7-8
CDR3 protein: ASSLAVRTVSGNTIY

J gene: TRBJ2-2
V gene: TRBV24-1
CDR3 protein: ATSDSPYRAGGNTGELF

J gene: TRBJ1-1
V gene: TRBV5-1
CDR3 protein: ASSLAPEGAEAF

J gene: TRBJ1-1
V gene: TRBV19
CDR3 protein: ASSIDRQASFWDTEAF

J gene: TRBJ1-6
V gene: TRBV10-3
CDR3 protein: AIGPNKVHLH

J gene: TRBJ1-2
V gene: TRBV6-5
CDR3 protein: ASSLTPNYGYT

J gene: TRBJ1-1
V gene: TRBV6-5
CDR3 protein: ASRREVQNTEAF

J gene: TRBJ2-1
V gene: TRBV5-1
CDR3 protein: ASSLEVSRGAQF

J gene: TRBJ2-5
V gene: TRBV2
CDR3 protein: ASVGEHSQETQY